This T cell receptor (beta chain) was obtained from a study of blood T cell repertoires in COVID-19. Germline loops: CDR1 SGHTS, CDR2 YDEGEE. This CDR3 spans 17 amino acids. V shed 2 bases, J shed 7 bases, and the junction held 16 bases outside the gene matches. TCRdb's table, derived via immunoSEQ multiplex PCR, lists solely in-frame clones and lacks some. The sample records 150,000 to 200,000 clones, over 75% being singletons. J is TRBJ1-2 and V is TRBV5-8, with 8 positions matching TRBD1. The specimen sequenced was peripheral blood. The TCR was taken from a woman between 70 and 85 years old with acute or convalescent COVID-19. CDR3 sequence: CASSFAESMDRARGYTF. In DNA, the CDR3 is TGTGCCAGCAGCTTTGCTGAGTCGATGGACAGGGCCCGTGGCTACACCTTC.